Presented here are 31 T cell receptor beta chains from one specimen sequenced in a study of blood T cell repertoires in COVID-19. The protocol was immunoSEQ multiplex PCR, while the TCRdb copy is restricted to in-frame clones and leaves out a portion. The table shows about 120,000 clones, with about 83% occurring only once. The specimen sequenced was peripheral blood. The source of these receptors is a man of 80 years or more with active or convalescent COVID-19.

V usage is TRBV28 and J usage is TRBJ2-1, with 9 bases aligning to TRBD2. This CDR3 is 15 amino acids long. V lost 9 bases, J lost 7 bases, and 13 bases stayed unmatched. In germline, CDR1 is MDHEN, CDR2 SYDVKM. The CDR3 loop reads CASSSGASIPNEQFF. Written as DNA, the CDR3 is TGTGCCAGTTCTAGCGGGGCTTCAATACCAAATGAGCAGTTCTTC. Supplemented by reference TRBV28 and TRBJ2-1, the full variable domain reads DVKVTQSSRYLVKRTGEKVFLECVQDMDHENMFWYRQDPGLGLRLIYFSYDVKMKEKGDIPEGYSVSREKKERFSLILESASTNQTSMYLCASSSGASIPNEQFFGPGTRLTVL.

The sample holds a few counts of this clone. The chain employs TRBV2 and TRBJ1-3; D is uncertain. The CDR3 runs to 17 residues. V was shortened by 2 bases and J by 5 bases, with 19 bases between the two germline ends. In germline, CDR1 is SNHLY, CDR2 FYNNEI. This chain's CDR3 is CASSELRRPGDRNTIYF. The CDR3 DNA reads as TGTGCCAGCAGTGAACTGAGACGCCCAGGTGATAGAAACACCATATATTTT.

The chain links TRBV19 to TRBJ2-4; 10 nucleotides agree with TRBD1. The V gene's germline CDR1 is LNHDA and CDR2 SQIVND (reference sequence). CDR3 size: 16 residues. The V segment lost 4 bases and the J segment 0 bases; nucleotides outside the gene matches: 3. The CDR3 DNA sequence: TGTGCCAGTAGTAGCGGACAGGGGGTAGCCAAAAACATTCAGTACTTC. This sequence encodes CASSSGQGVAKNIQYF.

This chain connects TRBV7-6 to TRBJ1-2; D possibly corresponds to TRBD1 (5 bases). Germline V gene sequence: CDR1 SGHVS, CDR2 FNYEAQ. The length of the CDR3 is 16 residues. The V end lost 5 bases, the J end lost 2 bases, and 18 bases lay between the germline ends. The CDR3 bases are TGTGCCAGCAGCCAACACTTGACAGACTCCAACTATGGCTACACCTTC. Encoded protein: CASSQHLTDSNYGYTF.

The chain couples TRBV7-2 to TRBJ1-3; D is uncertain. V gave up 6 bases and J gave up 1 base, with 10 bases separating them. In germline, CDR1 is SGHTA, CDR2 FQGNSA. This CDR3 is built from 14 residues. The CDR3 region has the DNA TGTGCCAGCAGATCGCCTGCGTCTGGAAACACCATATATTTT. Translated, it gives CASRSPASGNTIYF.

The V call is TRBV20-1, the J call TRBJ1-2; 8 nucleotides agree with TRBD1. The J segment lost 8 bases and the V segment lost 6 bases, leaving 5 bases of the junction unmatched. The CDR3 contains 11 residues. CDR1 and CDR2 (germline): DFQATT, SNEGSKA (reference sequence). The CDR3 bases are TGCAGTGCCCCGACAGGGGTGGGCTACACCTTC. The encoded protein is CSAPTGVGYTF.

Concerning this clone: This specimen includes other DNA sequences encoding the same CDR3. The chain carries TRBV5-1 and TRBJ2-1, with TRBD2 identical over 12 bases. J lost 1 base, V lost 1 base, and 0 bases had no gene match. The germline V gene encodes CDR1 SGHRS and CDR2 YFSETQ. The CDR3 runs 16 residues. CDR3 sequence (DNA): TGCGCCAGCAGCTTGACTAGCGGGGGGTCCTACAATGAGCAGTTCTTC. Its translation is CASSLTSGGSYNEQFF.

The CDR3 sequence is CATSRIPQQGSGNTIYF. The DNA for the CDR3 is TGTGCCACCAGCAGAATCCCCCAACAGGGAAGTGGAAACACCATATATTTT. The chain uses TRBV15 and TRBJ1-3; D possibly corresponds to TRBD1 (6 bases). V was cut by 2 bases and J by 3 bases, with 17 bases left in between. The CDR3 extends over 17 amino acids. The V gene's germline CDR1 is LNHNV and CDR2 YYDKDF (reference sequence).

Here the CDR3 reads CSSGTGNEQFF. CDR3 nucleotide sequence: TGCAGCTCGGGGACAGGCAATGAGCAGTTCTTC. The chain joins TRBV29-1 to TRBJ2-1; 8 bases are shared with TRBD1. CDR3 length: 11 amino acids. V gave up 8 bases and J gave up 6 bases; unmatched junction bases: 3. Germline lookup yields CDR1 SQVTM and CDR2 ANQGSEA.

V and J are TRBV4-3 and TRBJ1-2, with D maybe TRBD1 (6 bases). Per germline, CDR1 LGHNA and CDR2 YSLEER. The CDR3 has 15 amino acids. Deletions cut 2 bases from V and 2 bases from J, with 12 bases between. The CDR3 region has the DNA TGCGCCAGCAGCCAATTCACAGGGTCGAACTATGGCTACACCTTC. Translating it yields CASSQFTGSNYGYTF.

The J gene is TRBJ2-7, the V gene TRBV7-8; 8 bases are shared with TRBD1. The V gene end was trimmed by 1 base and the J gene end by 6 bases; junction bases not matched to a gene: 5. Germline V gene sequence: CDR1 SGHVS, CDR2 FQNEAQ. This CDR3 spans 14 amino acids. The CDR3 spells CASSLGTGRFEQYF. CDR3 coding DNA: TGTGCCAGCAGCTTAGGGACAGGGCGTTTCGAGCAGTACTTC.

This clone occurred once. The chain carries TRBV7-2 and TRBJ2-3; D gene unclear. This CDR3 comprises 13 residues. V lost 4 bases and J lost 1, with 6 bases in between. Looked up from germline, CDR1 is SGHTA and CDR2 is FQGNSA. This chain's CDR3 is CASSYIGTDTQYF. The CDR3 DNA sequence: TGTGCCAGCAGCTACATCGGCACAGATACGCAGTATTTT.

The chain has TRBV6-1 and TRBJ1-2; 9 nucleotides agree with TRBD1. The CDR3 is made up of 15 amino acids. The V gene end was trimmed by 3 bases and the J gene end by 4 bases; junction bases not matched to a gene: 6. Germline CDR1 is MNHNS and CDR2 is SASEGT. CDR3 DNA: TGTGCCAGCAGTGATTCGACAGGGGGTTTCTATGGCTACACCTTC. Protein sequence: CASSDSTGGFYGYTF.

Concerning this clone: This CDR3 is also generated by other DNA sequences in the sample. The chain links TRBV5-1 to TRBJ2-1, with D possibly being TRBD1 (6 bases). The CDR3 is made up of 15 amino acids. Trimming pared 0 bases from V and 7 bases from J, leaving 14 bases between. Germline CDR1 reads SGHRS; CDR2 reads YFSETQ. CDR3: CASSLGGGRDNEQFF. The CDR3 coding sequence is TGCGCCAGCAGCTTGGGAGGGGGTCGGGATAATGAGCAGTTCTTC.

J is TRBJ1-1 and V is TRBV28, with D unresolved. This CDR3 contains 10 residues. Trimming left V 8 bases short and J 6 bases short, with 7 bases between. Germline CDR1 is MDHEN and CDR2 is SYDVKM. CDR3 residues: CASRAAEAFF. In DNA form, the CDR3 reads TGTGCCAGCCGTGCGGCTGAAGCTTTCTTT.

The DNA for the CDR3 is TGTGCCAGCAGTATACAGATGAATCAGCCCCAGCATTTT. Encoded protein: CASSIQMNQPQHF. The chain employs TRBV28 and TRBJ1-5; D ambiguous. CDR3 length equals 13 residues. The V end was cut by 5 bases, the J end by 4 bases, with 9 bases between. Per germline, CDR1 MDHEN and CDR2 SYDVKM.

This clone was picked up a small number of times. The V gene is TRBV10-3, the J gene TRBJ1-5, with TRBD1 identical over 8 bases. V was pared by 2 bases and J by 5 bases, with 8 bases of the junction left unmatched. CDR1 and CDR2 (germline): ENHRY, SYGVKD. CDR3 length: 16 residues. In DNA, the CDR3 is TGTGCCATCAGTGAGCCGAGGCAGGGGGCGCATCAGCCCCAGCATTTT. Amino acid sequence: CAISEPRQGAHQPQHF.

The chain couples TRBV4-2 to TRBJ2-5, with TRBD1 matching over 8 bases. Trimming cost V 5 bases and J 1 base; bases outside gene matches: 9. CDR1 LGHNA and CDR2 YNFKEQ come from the germline V gene. This CDR3 spans 16 amino acids. CDR3 loop: CASSRQGSGGQETQYF. As DNA, the CDR3 is TGTGCCAGCAGCAGACAGGGGAGCGGAGGCCAAGAGACCCAGTACTTC.

The rearrangement uses TRBV6-5 and TRBJ2-4, with D tentatively TRBD2 (5 bases). V gave up 2 bases and J gave up 6 bases, with 5 bases separating them. Looked up from germline, CDR1 is MNHEY and CDR2 is SVGAGI. CDR3 length: 12 amino acids. The CDR3 DNA reads as TGTGCCAGCAGTTACGAGGGAAACATTCAGTACTTC. This sequence encodes CASSYEGNIQYF.

The V call is TRBV10-3, the J call TRBJ1-5; no reliable D call. The germline V gene encodes CDR1 ENHRY and CDR2 SYGVKD. This CDR3 is 14 amino acids long. V was clipped by 2 bases and J by 6 bases, with 11 bases between them. CDR3: CAISEARRGQPQHF. CDR3 sequence (DNA): TGTGCCATCAGTGAGGCGAGAAGAGGTCAGCCCCAGCATTTT.

Concerning this clone: The sample has other DNA sequences that encode this CDR3 too. The chain has TRBV5-1 and TRBJ1-5, with D unresolved. The CDR3 is made up of 13 amino acids. From germline, CDR1 is SGHRS and CDR2 YFSETQ. V lost 1 base, J lost 4 bases, and 6 bases lay in between. The CDR3 loop reads CASSLSGNQPQHF. The CDR3 DNA reads TGCGCCAGCAGCTTGTCCGGGAATCAGCCCCAGCATTTT.

This clone was observed once. The V and J genes are TRBV4-3 and TRBJ1-2, with a possible D match to TRBD1 (5 bases). This CDR3 has 13 amino acids. V lost 1 base, J lost 8 bases, and 11 bases lay in between. Germline V gene lookup returns CDR1 LGHNA and CDR2 YSLEER. DNA for the CDR3: TGCGCCAGCAGCCAAGGGGCAGGGATCGGCTACACCTTC. Protein sequence: CASSQGAGIGYTF.

J is TRBJ2-3 and V is TRBV5-4; D might be TRBD1 (6 bases). The germline gives CDR1 SGHNT, CDR2 YYREEE (reference sequence). CDR3 length: 16 amino acids. Trimming took 3 bases from V and 2 from J, leaving 16 bases between them. CDR3 DNA sequence: TGTGCCAGCAGCTCCGGACAGCATTTTTCCACAGATACGCAGTATTTT. This encodes CASSSGQHFSTDTQYF.

The V and J genes are TRBV28 and TRBJ1-5, with D perhaps TRBD1 (5 bases). Germline V lookup: CDR1 MDHEN, CDR2 SYDVKM. The V and J ends lost 7 bases and 3 bases respectively, with 13 bases between them. This CDR3 has 14 residues. The CDR3 loop reads CASNSPGYNQPQHF. CDR3 in DNA: TGTGCCAGCAACTCCCCAGGGTACAATCAGCCCCAGCATTTT.

The rearrangement links TRBV11-2 to TRBJ1-2, with 8 bases identical to TRBD1. The CDR3 is made up of 13 amino acids. Losses at the gene ends were 2 bases for V and 7 bases for J; bases not matched to a gene: 3. Germline CDR1 reads SGHAT; CDR2 reads FQNNGV. The CDR3 region is CASSLQGAGGYTF. DNA for the CDR3: TGTGCCAGCAGCTTACAGGGGGCGGGTGGCTACACCTTC. Using reference TRBV11-2 and TRBJ1-2 for the parts outside the CDR3, the full variable domain is EAGVAQSPRYKIIEKRQSVAFWCNPISGHATLYWYQQILGQGPKLLIQFQNNGVVDDSQLPKDRFSAERLKGVDSTLKIQPAKLEDSAVYLCASSLQGAGGYTFGSGTRLTVV.

The rearrangement links TRBV7-9 to TRBJ2-3, with 13 nucleotides matching TRBD2. The CDR3 loop spans 14 amino acids. The V and J ends lost 1 base and 14 bases, in that order; junction bases with no gene match: 6. Per germline, CDR1 SEHNR and CDR2 FQNEAQ (reference sequence). Here the CDR3 reads CASSLGTSGGPGYF. CDR3 nucleotide sequence: TGTGCCAGCAGCTTAGGGACTAGCGGGGGCCCGGGGTATTTT.

This chain's CDR3 is CASSFGTSGAQYF. CDR3 nucleotides: TGTGCCAGCAGCTTCGGGACTAGCGGGGCCCAGTACTTC. The chain couples TRBV7-3 to TRBJ2-5, with TRBD2 matching 13 bases. Trimming cost V 3 bases and J 9 bases; bases outside gene matches: 1. The germline gives CDR1 SGHTA, CDR2 FQGTGA. The CDR3 runs 13 residues.

The genes are TRBV11-2 and TRBJ2-7, with D possibly matching TRBD1 (6 bases). Germline V gives CDR1 SGHAT, CDR2 FQNNGV. Trimming left V 5 bases short and J 3 bases short, with 11 bases between. CDR3 length equals 13 residues. CDR3 bases: TGTGCCAGCAGCGCCGGGACAAACTACGAGCAGTACTTC. The encoded protein is CASSAGTNYEQYF. The whole variable domain, filled in from reference TRBV11-2 and TRBJ2-7, reads EAGVAQSPRYKIIEKRQSVAFWCNPISGHATLYWYQQILGQGPKLLIQFQNNGVVDDSQLPKDRFSAERLKGVDSTLKIQPAKLEDSAVYLCASSAGTNYEQYFGPGTRLTVT.

The chain couples TRBV9 to TRBJ2-1; D is perhaps TRBD2 (6 bases). From germline, CDR1 is SGDLS and CDR2 YYNGEE. The CDR3 is 15 amino acids. Between the trimmed V and J ends, which lost 3 bases and 5 bases, there was a span of 15 bases. CDR3 sequence (DNA): TGTGCCAGCAGCGCAAACGGGAGAATCCACAATGAGCAGTTCTTC. This codes for CASSANGRIHNEQFF. The whole variable domain, remainder taken from reference TRBV9 and TRBJ2-1, is DSGVTQTPKHLITATGQRVTLRCSPRSGDLSVYWYQQSLDQGLQFLIQYYNGEERAKGNILERFSAQQFPDLHSELNLSSLELGDSALYFCASSANGRIHNEQFFGPGTRLTVL.

This clone was found once. This clone may be a read error of a much larger clone one base away. The rearrangement links TRBV14 to TRBJ1-1; tentative D call: TRBD1 (6 bases). CDR3 length: 14 amino acids. V lost 4 bases, J lost 0 bases, and 9 bases lay in between. The germline V gene encodes CDR1 SGHDN and CDR2 FVKESK. The CDR3 loop reads CASSPGQMNTEAFF. The CDR3 DNA reads TGTGCCAGCAGCCCCGGACAGATGAACACTGAAGCTTTCTTT.

The rearrangement joins TRBV7-9 to TRBJ1-4; D ambiguous. Per the germline V gene, CDR1 is SEHNR and CDR2 is FQNEAQ (reference sequence). This CDR3 contains 17 residues. V dropped 8 bases and J dropped 2 bases, with 21 bases sitting between them. The CDR3 DNA reads as TGTGCCAGCCAATCAGCCCCCGGGGAGCGGACTAATGAAAAACTGTTTTTT. Translation gives CASQSAPGERTNEKLFF.